The following is a T cell receptor (beta chain) sequence with its context. Its antigen is not known. TCRdb keeps only in-frame clones here, not all; method: immunoSEQ multiplex PCR. The repertoire consists of around 160,000 clones, with 80% to 90% occurring once and the leading ten covering 4.5% to 6%. The entry originates in a study of T cell responses to AZD1222 COVID-19 vaccine. Study context: Some second doses came at about 4 weeks and others at about 12 weeks; these were pooled. Notes on the study in general: The reported proportion of spike-specific TCRs targeting unmutated variant regions was nearly half. Repertoires were collected only later (after the peak T cell response had occurred).

This CDR3 has 15 residues. Per germline, CDR1 LNHNV and CDR2 YYDKDF (reference sequence). V was cut by 1 base and J by 5 bases, with 14 bases left in between. This sequence joins TRBV15 and TRBJ1-1; D might be TRBD1 (6 bases). The starting material was peripheral blood, obtained on day 0 of AZD1222 vaccination. The source of this sequence is an adult in good health. CDR3 sequence: CATSRGGGTRTEAFF. The DNA for the CDR3 is TGTGCCACCAGCAGAGGAGGGGGGACCCGGACTGAAGCTTTCTTT.